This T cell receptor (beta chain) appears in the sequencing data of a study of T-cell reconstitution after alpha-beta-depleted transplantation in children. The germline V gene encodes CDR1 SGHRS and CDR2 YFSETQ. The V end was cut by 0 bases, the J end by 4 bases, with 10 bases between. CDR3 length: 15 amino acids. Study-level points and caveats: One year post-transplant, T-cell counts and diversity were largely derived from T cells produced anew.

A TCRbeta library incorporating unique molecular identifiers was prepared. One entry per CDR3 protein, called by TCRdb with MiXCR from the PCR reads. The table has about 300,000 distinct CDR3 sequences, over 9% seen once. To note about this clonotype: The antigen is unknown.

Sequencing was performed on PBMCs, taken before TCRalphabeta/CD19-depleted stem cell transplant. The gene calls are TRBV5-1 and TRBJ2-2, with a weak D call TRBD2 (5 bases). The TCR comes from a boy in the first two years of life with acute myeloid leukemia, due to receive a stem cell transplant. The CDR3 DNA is TGCGCCAGCAGCTTGGGCGGGCAGAGCACCGGGGAGCTGTTTTTT. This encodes CASSLGGQSTGELFF.